Below, one T cell receptor beta chain is given with its context. Sequencing was performed with immunoSEQ multiplex PCR; in TCRdb, only in-frame clones are kept and a portion is missing. The repertoire holds 39,000 or so clones, with more than 85% as singletons. CDR1 and CDR2 (germline): SGHTA, FQGNSA. Trimming cost V 0 bases and J 5 bases; bases outside gene matches: 0. The CDR3 spans 14 residues. The sample originates from a study of T cell changes during pregnancy in multiple sclerosis. The sample was CD8+ T cells from peripheral blood mononuclear cells, taken after pregnancy. This chain connects TRBV7-2 to TRBJ1-1; 10 nucleotides agree with TRBD1. This TCR came from a female donor with multiple sclerosis, enrolled in a pregnancy study. The CDR3 DNA reads TGTGCCAGCAGCTTAGCGGGACAGGGGACTGAAGCTTTCTTT. Translation: CASSLAGQGTEAFF.